What follows are 19 T cell receptor beta chains derived from one specimen sequenced in a study of T cell responses to AZD1222 COVID-19 vaccine (dated by TCRdb to 2020 to 2023). The time point label corresponds to: baseline before first vaccination. Libraries came from the immunoSEQ multiplex PCR assay. TCRdb limited this immuneACCESS table to in-frame rearrangements with V and J called. A share of clones is missing; checked studies link under half to unresolved V genes, and the rest is unexplained. Here the sample has about 160,000 clones; approximately 89% occur a single time. The leading ten clones occupy about 4.2% of the sample. This specimen was peripheral blood, taken on day 0 of AZD1222 vaccination. Receptors originate from an adult in good health.

V is TRBV12-5 and J is TRBJ2-1, with 9 bases lining up with TRBD2. CDR3 size: 14 residues. In germline, CDR1 is LGHNT, CDR2 FRNRAP. V lost 5 bases and J lost 9; bases outside the gene matches: 8. CDR3 coding DNA: TGTGCTAGTGGTATAGCGGGAGAAGTTGCTGAGCAGTTCTTC. This sequence encodes CASGIAGEVAEQFF.

The chain links TRBV3-1 (or the pseudogene TRBV3-2) to TRBJ2-1, with 7 bases lining up with TRBD2. The CDR3 extends over 17 amino acids. Trimming cost V 8 bases and J 0 bases; bases outside gene matches: 13. Germline lookup yields CDR1 LGHDT and CDR2 YNNKEL (reference sequence). The CDR3 nucleotides are TGTGCCAGCCCGAGGCCTAGCGGAGAGATCTCCTACAATGAGCAGTTCTTC. It yields the protein CASPRPSGEISYNEQFF.

The rearrangement links TRBV28 to TRBJ1-1; 8 bases are shared with TRBD1. V trimming: 5 bases; J trimming: 10 bases; junction bases outside the gene matches: 6. From germline, CDR1 is MDHEN and CDR2 SYDVKM. The CDR3 runs 12 residues. The chain's CDR3 is CASSDRGTGAFF. The CDR3 DNA is TGTGCCAGCAGTGACAGGGGAACCGGAGCTTTCTTT.

The chain carries TRBV2 and TRBJ2-3, with TRBD2 matching 10 bases. Per the germline V gene, CDR1 is SNHLY and CDR2 is FYNNEI. With V trimmed by 3 bases and J by 4 bases, 4 bases remained unmatched. The CDR3 is made up of 15 amino acids. The CDR3, as DNA: TGTGCCAGCAGTGACCCTAGCGGGAGTTCAGATACGCAGTATTTT. Translating gives CASSDPSGSSDTQYF. Full variable domain (remainder filled in from reference TRBV2 and TRBJ2-3): EPEVTQTPSHQVTQMGQEVILRCVPISNHLYFYWYRQILGQKVEFLVSFYNNEISEKSEIFDDQFSVERPDGSNFTLKIRSTKLEDSAMYFCASSDPSGSSDTQYFGPGTRLTVL.

This chain connects TRBV12-5 to TRBJ1-1, with D uncertain. This CDR3 spans 15 amino acids. The germline V gene encodes CDR1 LGHNT and CDR2 FRNRAP. Trimming removed 6 bases at V and 0 bases at J, with 14 bases between. The CDR3 DNA is TGTGCTAGTGGACCCTCGGGCAGAATGAACACTGAAGCTTTCTTT. Translation: CASGPSGRMNTEAFF.

This sequence joins TRBV10-3 and TRBJ2-7; D unclear. The CDR3 totals 13 residues. Trimming removed 6 bases at V and 1 base at J, with 10 bases between. Looked up from germline, CDR1 is ENHRY and CDR2 is SYGVKD. This CDR3 reads CAISAPSSYEQYF. DNA for the CDR3: TGTGCCATCAGCGCCCCGAGTTCCTACGAGCAGTACTTC.

The chain combines TRBV11-3 with TRBJ2-1, with D unresolved. Germline assignment: CDR1 SGHNT and CDR2 YENEEA. V lost 1 base to trimming and J lost 8 bases, with 6 bases between them. The CDR3 extends over 12 amino acids. The CDR3 protein is CASSLGEYEQFF. CDR3 in DNA: TGTGCCAGCAGCTTAGGCGAATATGAGCAGTTCTTC.

V and J are TRBV19 and TRBJ1-5; D ambiguous. The V and J ends lost 0 bases and 4 bases respectively, with 10 bases between them. Germline V CDR1 and CDR2: LNHDA, SQIVND (reference sequence). The CDR3 spans 15 residues. CDR3 sequence reads: CASSIEGTGNQPQHF. The CDR3 nucleotides are TGTGCCAGTAGTATAGAAGGAACGGGAAATCAGCCCCAGCATTTT.

The genes are TRBV28 and TRBJ1-5; 7 nucleotides agree with TRBD1. CDR3 size: 15 residues. Germline V gene lookup returns CDR1 MDHEN and CDR2 SYDVKM. J gave up 0 bases and V 6 bases, and 5 bases lay outside the gene matches. CDR3 nucleotides: TGTGCCAGCAGCCGGACAGGCTATAGCAATCAGCCCCAGCATTTT. Amino acids: CASSRTGYSNQPQHF.

This clone was counted once. The chain employs TRBV5-5 and TRBJ2-7; 8 positions match TRBD2. The CDR3 contains 13 residues. Germline V CDR1 and CDR2: SGHKS, YYEKEE (reference sequence). V dropped 4 bases and J dropped 4; count of bases not matched to a gene: 4. CDR3 amino acids: CASSPGLAYEQYF. Here the CDR3 DNA reads TGTGCCAGCAGCCCCGGACTAGCTTACGAGCAGTACTTC.

V and J are TRBV3-1 (or the pseudogene TRBV3-2) and TRBJ1-4, with 7 nucleotides matching TRBD1. The length of the CDR3 is 15 residues. J was trimmed by 8 bases and V by 1 base; bases with no gene match: 7. The V gene's germline CDR1 is LGHDT and CDR2 YNNKEL (reference sequence). CDR3 residues: CASSQGARGEEKLFF. The CDR3 region has the DNA TGTGCCAGCAGCCAAGGTGCCAGGGGGGAGGAAAAACTGTTTTTT.

J is TRBJ2-5 and V is TRBV28; 7 bases align to TRBD2. Looked up from germline, CDR1 is MDHEN and CDR2 is SYDVKM. The CDR3 covers 12 residues. J lost 5 bases, V lost 8 bases, and 5 bases had no gene match. CDR3 amino acids: CASGGSTETQYF. The CDR3 bases are TGTGCCAGCGGCGGGAGCACGGAGACCCAGTACTTC. The full variable domain, in which reference TRBV28 and TRBJ2-5 provide the parts outside the CDR3, is DVKVTQSSRYLVKRTGEKVFLECVQDMDHENMFWYRQDPGLGLRLIYFSYDVKMKEKGDIPEGYSVSREKKERFSLILESASTNQTSMYLCASGGSTETQYFGPGTRLLVL.

The CDR3 region has the DNA TGTGCCAGCAAACGGGGGTCCAATGAAAAACTGTTTTTT. Translated, it gives CASKRGSNEKLFF. The chain employs TRBV2 and TRBJ1-4, with a possible D match to TRBD1 (5 bases). The CDR3 covers 13 residues. CDR1 and CDR2 from the germline V gene are SNHLY and FYNNEI. Between the trimmed V and J ends, which lost 7 bases and 5 bases, there was a span of 11 bases.

This clone was recorded once. The rearrangement uses TRBV6-6 and TRBJ1-1; D is ambiguous. This CDR3 spans 11 amino acids. Per germline, CDR1 MNHNY and CDR2 SVGAGI (reference sequence). Trimming left V 5 bases short and J 10 bases short, with 11 bases between. DNA of the CDR3: TGTGCCAGCAGTCAGATTCGTGTAGCTTTCTTT. This encodes CASSQIRVAFF.

This chain links TRBV2 with TRBJ1-2; no firm D call. The CDR3 sequence is 12 residues long. CDR1 and CDR2 from the germline V gene are SNHLY and FYNNEI. The V end was cut by 8 bases, the J end by 1 base, with 8 bases between. Written as DNA, the CDR3 is TGTGCCAGCGACCTGCGTAACTATGGCTACACCTTC. Its translation: CASDLRNYGYTF.

This clone was seen a single time. In DNA, the CDR3 is TGCAGCGCGGGGGAGGGACATGGCTACACCTTC. It specifies CSAGEGHGYTF. V gene TRBV29-1 combines with J gene TRBJ1-2, with TRBD1 as a possible D gene (5 bases). Germline V gene data show CDR1 as SQVTM and CDR2 as ANQGSEA. CDR3 length: 11 residues. V was clipped by 7 bases and J by 6 bases, with 12 bases between them.

This clone was recorded once. V is TRBV18 and J is TRBJ1-2; no firm D call. The CDR3 consists of 14 residues. V shed 4 bases and J shed 1 base, with 10 bases lying between them. CDR1 is KGHSH, CDR2 LQKENI, per germline. The CDR3 protein is CASSLGLDNYGYTF. CDR3 nucleotides: TGTGCCAGCTCACTCGGACTGGATAACTATGGCTACACCTTC.

The CDR3 loop reads CASRGRVAFGQFF. The DNA of the CDR3 is TGTGCCAGCAGGGGCAGGGTAGCATTCGGGCAGTTCTTC. V is TRBV6-5 and J is TRBJ2-1; a possible D gene is TRBD1 (5 bases). Trimming pared 6 bases from V and 12 bases from J, leaving 18 bases between. Germline CDR1 and CDR2: MNHEY and SVGAGI. CDR3 size: 13 residues.

The chain uses TRBV11-3 and TRBJ2-1; D not certain. V dropped 3 bases and J dropped 1 base, with 10 bases sitting between them. The CDR3 spans 15 residues. Germline values: CDR1 SGHNT, CDR2 YENEEA. The CDR3 sequence is CASSFGLLSYNEQFF. The CDR3 coding sequence is TGTGCCAGCAGCTTTGGCCTCTTATCCTACAATGAGCAGTTCTTC.